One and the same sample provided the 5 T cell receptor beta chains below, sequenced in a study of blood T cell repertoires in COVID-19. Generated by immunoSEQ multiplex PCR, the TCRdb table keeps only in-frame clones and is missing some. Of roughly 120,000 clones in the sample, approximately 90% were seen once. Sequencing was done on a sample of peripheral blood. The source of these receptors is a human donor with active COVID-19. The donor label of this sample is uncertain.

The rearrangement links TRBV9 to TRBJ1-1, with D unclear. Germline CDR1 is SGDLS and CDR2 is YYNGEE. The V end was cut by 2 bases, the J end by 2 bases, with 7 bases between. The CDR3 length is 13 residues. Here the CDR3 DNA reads TGTGCCAGCAGCGTGGCATTTAACACTGAAGCTTTCTTT. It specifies CASSVAFNTEAFF.

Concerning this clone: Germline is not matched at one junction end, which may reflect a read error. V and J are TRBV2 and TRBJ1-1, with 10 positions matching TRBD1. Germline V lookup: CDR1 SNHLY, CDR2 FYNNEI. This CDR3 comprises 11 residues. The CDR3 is CASSDRGRRIF. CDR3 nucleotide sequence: TGTGCCAGCAGCGACAGGGGGCGCCGGATCTTT.

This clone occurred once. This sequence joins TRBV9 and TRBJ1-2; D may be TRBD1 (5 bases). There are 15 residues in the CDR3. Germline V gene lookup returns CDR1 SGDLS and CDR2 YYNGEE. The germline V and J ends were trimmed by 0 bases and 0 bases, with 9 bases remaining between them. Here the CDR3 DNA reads TGTGCCAGCAGCGTAGGCGGGGGTGCTAACTATGGCTACACCTTC. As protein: CASSVGGGANYGYTF.

The CDR3 region has the DNA TGTGCCAGCAGCTCGACAGGGGGTCTTACTGAAGCTTTCTTT. This sequence encodes CASSSTGGLTEAFF. V gene TRBV9 combines with J gene TRBJ1-1; TRBD1 matches at 9 bases. Losses at the gene ends were 4 bases for V and 5 bases for J; bases not matched to a gene: 6. Germline CDR1 is SGDLS and CDR2 is YYNGEE. The CDR3 loop spans 14 amino acids. Drawing the rest from reference TRBV9 and TRBJ1-1, the complete variable domain is DSGVTQTPKHLITATGQRVTLRCSPRSGDLSVYWYQQSLDQGLQFLIQYYNGEERAKGNILERFSAQQFPDLHSELNLSSLELGDSALYFCASSSTGGLTEAFFGQGTRLTVV.

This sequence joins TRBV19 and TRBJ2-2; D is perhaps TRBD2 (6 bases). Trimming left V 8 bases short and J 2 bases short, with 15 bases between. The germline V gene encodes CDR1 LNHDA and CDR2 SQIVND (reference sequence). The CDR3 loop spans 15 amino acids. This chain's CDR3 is CASGASVTNTGELFF. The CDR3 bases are TGTGCCAGTGGAGCTAGCGTCACCAACACCGGGGAGCTGTTTTTT.